These T cell receptor beta chains were read from a single sample in a study of blood T cell repertoires in COVID-19. Generated by immunoSEQ multiplex PCR, the TCRdb table keeps only in-frame clones and is missing some. This sample yields about 140,000 clones, of which roughly 85% are seen a single time; over 2.5% belongs to the top ten. The sequencing input was peripheral blood. Receptors were obtained from a man aged 45-65 years with acute or convalescent COVID-19. Both conserved end residues are part of each CDR3. Each record gives: D gene, CDR3 length, V gene, clone size, J gene, CDR3 protein, CDR3 DNA. A D gene is named only where the DNA matches it firmly. Clone size is stated in some rows and not others, as once, few, many or a class when expanded.

D: NA
length: 16
V: TRBV4-1
size: NA
J: TRBJ2-2
CDR3: CASSHRVVRSGGELFF
DNA: TGCGCCAGCAGCCATAGGGTGGTGCGCTCGGGAGGGGAGCTGTTTTTT

D: TRBD2
length: 15
V: TRBV24-1
size: NA
J: TRBJ2-1
CDR3: CATSDASGSRNEQFF
DNA: TGTGCCACCAGTGATGCTAGCGGGAGTAGAAATGAGCAGTTCTTC

D: TRBD1
length: 13
V: TRBV19
size: NA
J: TRBJ2-7
CDR3: CASSSDRGVEQYF
DNA: TGTGCCAGTAGTTCCGACAGGGGAGTCGAGCAGTACTTC

D: NA
length: 14
V: TRBV7-9
size: NA
J: TRBJ2-2
CDR3: CASRLGENTGELFF
DNA: TGTGCCAGCAGATTAGGCGAGAACACCGGGGAGCTGTTTTTT

D: TRBD1
length: 15
V: TRBV29-1
size: NA
J: TRBJ2-2
CDR3: CSVEDPGGFTGELFF
DNA: TGCAGCGTTGAAGATCCAGGGGGATTCACCGGGGAGCTGTTTTTT

D: TRBD1
length: 15
V: TRBV3-1/TRBV3-2
size: few
J: TRBJ2-7
CDR3: CASSPQWDSSYEQYF
DNA: TGTGCCAGCAGCCCGCAATGGGACAGCTCCTACGAGCAGTACTTC

D: NA
length: 15
V: TRBV7-9
size: NA
J: TRBJ1-4
CDR3: CASSLLGHINEKLFF
DNA: TGTGCCAGCAGCTTATTGGGACACATTAATGAAAAACTGTTTTTT

D: NA
length: 13
V: TRBV7-9
size: NA
J: TRBJ1-1
CDR3: CASSLAPTGEAFF
DNA: TGTGCCAGCAGCTTAGCGCCCACAGGCGAAGCTTTCTTT

D: TRBD1
length: 15
V: TRBV10-2
size: NA
J: TRBJ2-5
CDR3: CASSGTGTVEETQYF
DNA: TGCGCCAGCAGTGGTACCGGGACAGTAGAAGAGACCCAGTACTTC

D: TRBD2
length: 16
V: TRBV5-1
size: NA
J: TRBJ2-1
CDR3: CASVQGSGGSYNEQFF
DNA: TGCGCCAGCGTTCAGGGGAGCGGGGGTTCCTACAATGAGCAGTTCTTC

D: NA
length: 12
V: TRBV18
size: NA
J: TRBJ2-3
CDR3: CASSPGTDTQYF
DNA: TGTGCCAGCTCACCCGGCACAGATACGCAGTATTTT

D: NA
length: 14
V: TRBV27
size: NA
J: TRBJ1-1
CDR3: CASSPFGRGTEAFF
DNA: TGTGCCAGCAGCCCTTTCGGGAGGGGGACTGAAGCTTTCTTT

D: NA
length: 15
V: TRBV30
size: NA
J: TRBJ1-6
CDR3: CAWSIVQTANSPLHF
DNA: TGTGCCTGGAGTATCGTACAGACGGCTAATTCACCCCTCCACTTT

D: NA
length: 15
V: TRBV5-1
size: NA
J: TRBJ1-1
CDR3: CASSPQGRTNTEAFF
DNA: TGCGCCAGCAGCCCACAGGGACGAACTAACACTGAAGCTTTCTTT

D: TRBD1
length: 14
V: TRBV5-1
size: NA
J: TRBJ1-6
CDR3: CASSPTGERSPLHF
DNA: TGCGCCAGCAGCCCGACAGGGGAGAGGTCACCCCTCCACTTT

D: NA
length: 14
V: TRBV3-1/TRBV3-2
size: NA
J: TRBJ1-1
CDR3: CASSQEWWQGKAFF
DNA: TGTGCCAGCAGCCAAGAATGGTGGCAGGGAAAAGCTTTCTTT

D: TRBD1
length: 13
V: TRBV10-3
size: NA
J: TRBJ1-1
CDR3: CATFTGGGTEAFF
DNA: TGTGCCACTTTCACAGGGGGCGGCACTGAAGCTTTCTTT

D: TRBD2
length: 18
V: TRBV19
size: NA
J: TRBJ2-5
CDR3: CASSIVLAGGSLQETQYF
DNA: TGTGCCAGTAGTATAGTGCTAGCGGGAGGCTCACTACAAGAGACCCAGTACTTC

D: NA
length: 16
V: TRBV21-1
size: few
J: TRBJ2-7
CDR3: CASSKALRRQDYEQYF
DNA: TGTGCCAGCAGCAAAGCCCTAAGGAGACAGGACTACGAGCAGTACTTC

D: NA
length: 15
V: TRBV7-3
size: NA
J: TRBJ2-5
CDR3: CASSSTKTGTETQYF
DNA: TGTGCCAGCAGCTCTACAAAAACAGGGACGGAGACCCAGTACTTC

D: NA
length: 15
V: TRBV9
size: NA
J: TRBJ2-4
CDR3: CASSVDSGGGNIQYF
DNA: TGTGCCAGCAGCGTAGACTCCGGGGGAGGAAACATTCAGTACTTC

D: NA
length: 16
V: TRBV24-1
size: once
J: TRBJ2-1
CDR3: CATSDRTRGPDNEQFF
DNA: TGTGCCACCAGTGACCGAACCAGGGGCCCGGACAATGAGCAGTTCTTC

D: NA
length: 16
V: TRBV4-2
size: NA
J: TRBJ2-7
CDR3: CASSPKARTEGYEQYF
DNA: TGTGCCAGCAGCCCAAAGGCCCGGACAGAAGGCTACGAGCAGTACTTC

D: NA
length: 16
V: TRBV2
size: NA
J: TRBJ1-4
CDR3: CASSVSTGKRGEKLFF
DNA: TGTGCCAGCAGTGTGTCAACAGGGAAGAGGGGTGAAAAACTGTTTTTT

D: NA
length: 15
V: TRBV7-9
size: once
J: TRBJ2-3
CDR3: CASRPDSLHTDTQYF
DNA: TGTGCCAGCAGACCTGACTCGCTGCACACAGATACGCAGTATTTT

D: NA
length: 15
V: TRBV11-3
size: NA
J: TRBJ1-1
CDR3: CASSHRNRVNTEAFF
DNA: TGTGCCAGCAGCCACCGGAACAGGGTGAACACTGAAGCTTTCTTT

D: TRBD1
length: 15
V: TRBV18
size: once
J: TRBJ2-5
CDR3: CASSPAPGTGETQYF
DNA: TGTGCCAGCTCCCCAGCCCCCGGGACAGGGGAGACCCAGTACTTC

D: NA
length: 15
V: TRBV6-5
size: NA
J: TRBJ1-3
CDR3: CASSSGGGSGNTIYF
DNA: TGTGCCAGCAGTTCCGGGGGGGGATCTGGAAACACCATATATTTT

D: TRBD1
length: 16
V: TRBV19
size: NA
J: TRBJ1-3
CDR3: CASTPQGQLSGNTIYF
DNA: TGTGCCAGTACTCCCCAGGGACAGCTCTCTGGAAACACCATATATTTT

D: NA
length: 16
V: TRBV7-9
size: once
J: TRBJ2-5
CDR3: CASSYRGPPGVETQYF
DNA: TGTGCCAGCAGCTATCGAGGTCCCCCAGGGGTAGAGACCCAGTACTTC

D: TRBD1
length: 14
V: TRBV7-9
size: NA
J: TRBJ1-2
CDR3: CASSAGQLLYGYTF
DNA: TGTGCCAGCAGCGCGGGACAGCTCCTCTATGGCTACACCTTC

D: TRBD1
length: 15
V: TRBV19
size: NA
J: TRBJ1-2
CDR3: CASNPDRGLGYGYTF
DNA: TGTGCCAGTAATCCGGACAGGGGGCTGGGCTATGGCTACACCTTC

D: TRBD1
length: 14
V: TRBV5-1
size: NA
J: TRBJ2-7
CDR3: CASSWGTDSYEQYF
DNA: TGCGCCAGCAGCTGGGGGACAGATTCCTACGAGCAGTACTTC

D: NA
length: 12
V: TRBV28
size: NA
J: TRBJ1-2
CDR3: CASSTGTLRGEF
DNA: TGTGCCAGCAGTACCGGGACACTCAGGGGCGAATTC

D: TRBD2
length: 17
V: TRBV11-3
size: NA
J: TRBJ2-1
CDR3: CASSPRLAGKAFNEQFF
DNA: TGTGCCAGCAGCCCCCGACTAGCGGGGAAGGCCTTCAATGAGCAGTTCTTC

D: TRBD1
length: 19
V: TRBV5-1
size: NA
J: TRBJ1-2
CDR3: CASSLAEAGGYYPRGGYTF
DNA: TGCGCCAGCAGCTTGGCCGAGGCAGGGGGTTACTACCCCCGGGGAGGCTACACCTTC

D: TRBD1
length: 15
V: TRBV2
size: NA
J: TRBJ2-7
CDR3: CASRYDRDRAYEQYF
DNA: TGTGCCAGCAGATACGACCGGGACAGGGCCTACGAGCAGTACTTC

D: NA
length: 18
V: TRBV7-8
size: NA
J: TRBJ1-3
CDR3: CASSLESSGGEGGNTIYF
DNA: TGTGCCAGCAGCTTAGAATCGTCCGGGGGGGAAGGTGGAAACACCATATATTTT

D: NA
length: 14
V: TRBV20-1
size: NA
J: TRBJ2-7
CDR3: CSASSPGSSYEQYF
DNA: TGCAGTGCTAGTTCTCCGGGGAGCTCCTACGAGCAGTACTTC

D: NA
length: 16
V: TRBV14
size: NA
J: TRBJ1-3
CDR3: CASSQDSEGFGNTIYF
DNA: TGTGCCAGCAGCCAAGATTCTGAGGGTTTTGGAAACACCATATATTTT

D: NA
length: 15
V: TRBV6-5
size: once
J: TRBJ1-1
CDR3: CASRYTPGVSTEAFF
DNA: TGTGCCAGCAGGTATACCCCAGGGGTGAGCACTGAAGCTTTCTTT

D: NA
length: 15
V: TRBV6-5
size: NA
J: TRBJ1-1
CDR3: CASSTLTGKNTEAFF
DNA: TGTGCCAGCAGCACCTTAACAGGGAAGAACACTGAAGCTTTCTTT

D: TRBD1
length: 15
V: TRBV5-5
size: NA
J: TRBJ2-7
CDR3: CASSLFLGQRTEQYF
DNA: TGTGCCAGCAGCTTATTTCTGGGACAGCGTACGGAGCAGTACTTC

D: TRBD2
length: 15
V: TRBV27
size: NA
J: TRBJ2-7
CDR3: CASSSPESGGNEQYF
DNA: TGTGCCAGCAGTTCTCCAGAAAGCGGGGGTAACGAGCAGTACTTC

D: TRBD1
length: 16
V: TRBV7-9
size: NA
J: TRBJ1-2
CDR3: CASSLYRGQGASGYTF
DNA: TGTGCCAGCAGCTTGTACCGCGGACAGGGGGCGAGTGGCTACACCTTC